This T cell receptor beta chain was recovered during a study of tissue T cells after allogeneic stem cell transplantation. Overall study context: Tissue samples with histologically apparent lymphocytes on H&E review were prioritized for sequencing.

This table comes from immunoSEQ multiplex PCR, and its TCRdb copy is limited to in-frame clones, with some not included. The repertoire consists of nearly 10,000 clones, with just over 65% occurring once and the leading ten covering roughly a quarter. Worth noting for this clone: Antigen specificity is unknown.

Study-level results: Motif-based clustering found tissue-specific repertoire signatures shared across patients, though few clones were shared. TCR repertoires tracked anatomic similarity, regardless of disease or transplant status.

In germline, CDR1 is WNHNN, CDR2 SYGVQD (reference sequence). V was shortened by 8 bases and J by 1 base, with 9 bases between the two germline ends. The CDR3 extends over 12 amino acids. This TCR was sampled from a male donor at least 60 years old with lung cancer. The specimen comprised tissue from the stomach, sampled at autopsy. The chain carries TRBV10-1 and TRBJ2-7, with D possibly being TRBD1 (5 bases). The CDR3 here is CASGASSYEQYF. CDR3 in DNA: TGCGCCAGCGGGGCGTCTTCCTACGAGCAGTACTTC.